In its sample, the clone carrying this T cell receptor (beta chain) was seen a few times. Sequenced by immunoSEQ multiplex PCR; TCRdb stores in-frame clones only, minus some. The sample has several hundred clones; approximately 35% are singletons. With 3 bases clipped from V and 3 bases from J, the junction kept 7 bases outside the gene matches. Germline CDR1 and CDR2: KGHSH and LQKENI. CDR3 length equals 15 residues. This record comes from a study of T cells in localized non-small cell lung cancer. This chain joins TRBV18 and TRBJ2-5; 7 bases fit TRBD2. The sequence was collected from an older male donor with stage II lung adenocarcinoma. Sequences were derived from normal lung tissue next to the tumor, sampled before any cancer treatment. The DNA of the CDR3 is TGTGCCAGCTCACCTTGGACTAGTAACGAAGAGACCCAGTACTTC. This gives the protein CASSPWTSNEETQYF.